The 17 T cell receptor beta chains in this list originate from one sample, sequenced in a study of shared clonotypes between healthy human individuals. The data were produced by immunoSEQ multiplex PCR, yet TCRdb's version contains in-frame clones alone and is incomplete. In the table there are about 960,000 clones, less than 85% of which are singletons. The sequenced material came from memory CD4+ T cells sorted from blood. Subset noted: CD45RA-negative fraction. All receptors derive from a man between 18 and 29 years old in good health.

The chain carries TRBV11-2 and TRBJ2-3; 7 nucleotides agree with TRBD2. Germline loops: CDR1 SGHAT, CDR2 FQNNGV. The ends lost 7 bases at V and 4 bases at J; junction bases unmatched: 5. This CDR3 is 13 amino acids long. For the CDR3, the DNA is TGTGCCAGCACCGCTACTAGCGCAGATACGCAGTATTTT. Protein product: CASTATSADTQYF.

The V call is TRBV2, the J call TRBJ2-7, with D possibly matching TRBD2 (7 bases). The ends were cut back, 11 bases at V and 3 bases at J, with 20 bases in the middle. This CDR3 has 14 residues. Germline V CDR1 and CDR2: SNHLY, FYNNEI. The CDR3 coding sequence is TGTGCCGCCGGTCTTGGCGGGGGCAGCTACGAGCAGTACTTC. It codes for CAAGLGGGSYEQYF.

The rearrangement joins TRBV6-5 to TRBJ1-1; D is unclear. The V gene's germline CDR1 is MNHEY and CDR2 SVGAGI. V dropped 4 bases and J dropped 8 bases, with 11 bases sitting between them. The CDR3 loop spans 12 amino acids. CDR3 nucleotide sequence: TGTGCCAGCAGTTCCGACCGAGGGGAAGCTTTCTTT. Translating gives CASSSDRGEAFF.

The V and J genes are TRBV6-4 and TRBJ1-6; perhaps TRBD1 as D (5 bases). Germline-derived CDR1 and CDR2 are MRHNA and SNTAGT. The CDR3 runs to 17 residues. Trimming took off 6 bases at V and 7 bases at J, with 22 bases between the two ends. CDR3 region: CASSPSGPPSANSPLHF. In DNA form, the CDR3 reads TGTGCCAGCAGCCCCTCGGGACCCCCCTCAGCGAATTCACCCCTCCACTTT.

The V gene is TRBV6-7, the J gene TRBJ2-3, with D possibly being TRBD1 or TRBD2 (7 bases each). TRBV6-7 qualifies as an ORF whose function is uncertain. V was trimmed by 5 bases and J by 2 bases, leaving 23 bases between them. The CDR3 has 18 residues. The CDR3 sequence is CASSGTRGGNAPTDTQYF. The CDR3 DNA sequence: TGTGCCAGCAGTGGGACCAGGGGGGGTAATGCCCCCACAGATACGCAGTATTTT.

The chain employs TRBV7-9 and TRBJ2-7, with 12 bases lining up with TRBD2. Germline CDR1 and CDR2: SEHNR and FQNEAQ (reference sequence). V was clipped by 0 bases and J by 7 bases; unmatched bases: 7. The CDR3 is 16 residues long. The CDR3 spells CASSLATSGSLREQYF. CDR3 nucleotide sequence: TGTGCCAGCAGCTTAGCGACTAGCGGGAGCCTGCGGGAGCAGTACTTC.

V and J are TRBV7-8 and TRBJ2-7; 9 nucleotides agree with TRBD1. The CDR3 totals 15 residues. The V segment lost 6 bases and the J segment 2 bases; nucleotides outside the gene matches: 8. In germline, CDR1 is SGHVS, CDR2 FQNEAQ. The DNA for the CDR3 is TGTGCCAGCAGAACGACCAGACAGGGGGCCTACGAGCAGTACTTC. This sequence encodes CASRTTRQGAYEQYF.

V gene TRBV2 combines with J gene TRBJ2-7, with D uncertain. V was clipped by 0 bases and J by 2 bases, with 11 bases between them. CDR1 and CDR2 (germline): SNHLY, FYNNEI. This CDR3 is built from 15 residues. The CDR3, as DNA: TGTGCCAGCAGTGAAGCGGAGACACGTACCTACGAGCAGTACTTC. Protein product: CASSEAETRTYEQYF.

This chain links TRBV18 with TRBJ1-1; D uncertain. Trimming left V 3 bases short and J 0 bases short, with 8 bases between. Germline lookup yields CDR1 KGHSH and CDR2 LQKENI. The CDR3 loop spans 14 amino acids. Written as DNA, the CDR3 is TGTGCCAGCTCACCGGCACAGCTGAACACTGAAGCTTTCTTT. Protein sequence: CASSPAQLNTEAFF.

This sequence joins TRBV28 and TRBJ2-7, with 8 bases fitting TRBD2. Germline lookup yields CDR1 MDHEN and CDR2 SYDVKM. V shed 5 bases and J 3 bases; nucleotides not matched to a gene: 6. CDR3 length: 14 residues. This chain's CDR3 is CASSPSGGHYEQYF. The CDR3 DNA is TGTGCCAGCAGTCCCTCGGGGGGGCACTACGAGCAGTACTTC.

The chain has TRBV27 and TRBJ1-1; TRBD1 might be the D (5 bases). Germline CDR1 MNHEY, CDR2 SMNVEV (reference sequence). The CDR3 contains 14 residues. With 5 bases removed from V and 2 bases from J, the gap between germline ends came to 12 bases. CDR3 DNA: TGTGCCAGCAGTGTAGACAGCCGTAACACTGAAGCTTTCTTT. Translating it yields CASSVDSRNTEAFF.

The chain combines TRBV5-6 with TRBJ2-3; 8 nucleotides line up with TRBD2. Germline V gives CDR1 SGHDT, CDR2 YYEEEE. This CDR3 comprises 15 residues. The J segment lost 2 bases and the V segment lost 6 bases, leaving 8 bases of the junction unmatched. The CDR3 DNA follows: TGTGCCAGCAACGGACTAGCAGCTATCACAGATACGCAGTATTTT. Amino acid sequence: CASNGLAAITDTQYF.

V and J are TRBV5-1 and TRBJ1-1, with D unclear. The CDR3 is 13 residues long. Trimming pared 2 bases from V and 3 bases from J, leaving 8 bases between. The V gene's germline CDR1 is SGHRS and CDR2 YFSETQ. The DNA for the CDR3 is TGCGCCAGCAGCTTTTCCAAGGACACTGAAGCTTTCTTT. It specifies CASSFSKDTEAFF.

In this sample, this clone turned up a few times. This sequence joins TRBV19 and TRBJ1-6; the match to TRBD1 covers 7 bases. There are 14 residues in the CDR3. After removal of 3 bases from V and 9 bases from J, the junction contained 5 bases not matched to a gene. From germline, CDR1 is LNHDA and CDR2 SQIVND (reference sequence). Here the CDR3 DNA reads TGTGCCAGTAGTATGGTGGGACAGTTTTCACCCCTCCACTTT. It codes for CASSMVGQFSPLHF.

V usage is TRBV11-3 and J usage is TRBJ2-1, with 8 nucleotides matching TRBD2. CDR1 SGHNT and CDR2 YENEEA come from the germline V gene. The CDR3 is 15 amino acids. V shed 6 bases and J 2 bases; nucleotides not matched to a gene: 6. The CDR3 nucleotides read TGTGCCAGCAGTACAACTAGCGGAGCCTACAATGAGCAGTTCTTC. Translating gives CASSTTSGAYNEQFF.

The genes are TRBV5-5 and TRBJ2-7, with D possibly matching TRBD2 (5 bases). This CDR3 is 14 amino acids long. Germline-derived CDR1 and CDR2 are SGHKS and YYEKEE (reference sequence). Deletions cut 6 bases from V and 4 bases from J, with 17 bases between. The CDR3 region has the DNA TGTGCCAGCAACTCTCCTTCGGGCGGGTACGAGCAGTACTTC. It yields the protein CASNSPSGGYEQYF.

The chain combines TRBV2 with TRBJ2-5; 8 bases are shared with TRBD1. CDR1 and CDR2 (germline): SNHLY, FYNNEI. There are 14 residues in the CDR3. Unmatched junction bases numbered 8, after V lost 6 bases and J lost 5 bases. The DNA of the CDR3 is TGTGCCAGCAGGTGGACAGGGATGGCGGAGACCCAGTACTTC. This codes for CASRWTGMAETQYF.